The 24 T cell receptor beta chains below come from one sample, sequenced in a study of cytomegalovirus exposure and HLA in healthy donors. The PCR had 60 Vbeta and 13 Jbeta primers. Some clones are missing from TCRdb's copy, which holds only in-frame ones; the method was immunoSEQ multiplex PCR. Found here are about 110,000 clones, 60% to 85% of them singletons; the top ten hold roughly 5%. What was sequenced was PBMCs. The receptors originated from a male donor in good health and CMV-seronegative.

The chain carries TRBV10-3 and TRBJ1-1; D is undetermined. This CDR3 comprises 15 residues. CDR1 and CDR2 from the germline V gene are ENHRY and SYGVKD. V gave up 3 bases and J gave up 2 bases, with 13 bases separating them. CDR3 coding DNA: TGTGCCATCAGTGACAACCCCACAGAAAACACTGAAGCTTTCTTT. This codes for CAISDNPTENTEAFF.

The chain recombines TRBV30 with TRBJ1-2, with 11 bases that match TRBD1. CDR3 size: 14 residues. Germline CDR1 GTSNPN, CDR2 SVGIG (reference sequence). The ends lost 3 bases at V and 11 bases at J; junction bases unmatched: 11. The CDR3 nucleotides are TGTGCCTGGAGAGTCCCGGGACAGGGGGTTGGGTACACCTTC. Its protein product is CAWRVPGQGVGYTF.

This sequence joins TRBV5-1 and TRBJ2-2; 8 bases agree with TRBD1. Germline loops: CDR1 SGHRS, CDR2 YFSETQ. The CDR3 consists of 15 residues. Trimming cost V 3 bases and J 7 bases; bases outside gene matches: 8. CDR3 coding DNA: TGCGCCAGCAGCTCAGAAGGGACAGGCAACGGGGAGCTGTTTTTT. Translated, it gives CASSSEGTGNGELFF.

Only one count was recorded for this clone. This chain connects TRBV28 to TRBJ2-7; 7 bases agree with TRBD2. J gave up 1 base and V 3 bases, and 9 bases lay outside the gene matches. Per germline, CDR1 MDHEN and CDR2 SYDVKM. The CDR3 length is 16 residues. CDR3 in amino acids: CASSFHLSGLSYEQYF. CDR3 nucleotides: TGTGCCAGCAGTTTCCACCTTAGCGGGTTGTCCTACGAGCAGTACTTC.

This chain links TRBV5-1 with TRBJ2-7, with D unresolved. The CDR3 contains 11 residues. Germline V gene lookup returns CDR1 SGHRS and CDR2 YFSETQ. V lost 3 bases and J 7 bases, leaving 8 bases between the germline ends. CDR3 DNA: TGCGCCAGCAGCTCGAGGTATGAGCAGTACTTC. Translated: CASSSRYEQYF.

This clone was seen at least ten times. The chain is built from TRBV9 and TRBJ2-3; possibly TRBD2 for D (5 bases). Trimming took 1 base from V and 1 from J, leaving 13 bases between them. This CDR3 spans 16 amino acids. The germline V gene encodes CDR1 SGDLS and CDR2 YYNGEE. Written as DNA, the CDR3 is TGTGCCAGCAGCGTAAGGAGGTCGCCTGGCACAGATACGCAGTATTTT. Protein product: CASSVRRSPGTDTQYF. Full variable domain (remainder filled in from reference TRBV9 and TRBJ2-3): DSGVTQTPKHLITATGQRVTLRCSPRSGDLSVYWYQQSLDQGLQFLIQYYNGEERAKGNILERFSAQQFPDLHSELNLSSLELGDSALYFCASSVRRSPGTDTQYFGPGTRLTVL.

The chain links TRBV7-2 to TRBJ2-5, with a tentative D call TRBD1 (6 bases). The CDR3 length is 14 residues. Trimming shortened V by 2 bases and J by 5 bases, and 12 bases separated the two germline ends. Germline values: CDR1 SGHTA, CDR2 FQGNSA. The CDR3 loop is CASSLMGARETQYF. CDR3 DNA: TGTGCCAGCAGCTTAATGGGGGCGAGGGAGACCCAGTACTTC.

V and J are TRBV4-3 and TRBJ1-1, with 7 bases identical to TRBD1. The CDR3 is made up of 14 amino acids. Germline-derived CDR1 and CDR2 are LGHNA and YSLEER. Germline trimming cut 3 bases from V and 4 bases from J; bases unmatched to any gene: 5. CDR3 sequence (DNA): TGCGCCAGCAGCCAGGGACAGTTGGGCACTGAAGCTTTCTTT. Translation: CASSQGQLGTEAFF.

DNA for the CDR3: TGTGCCTGGAGAGCCGGGACTAGCGCCACCTACAATGAGCAGTTCTTC. Translated, it gives CAWRAGTSATYNEQFF. The chain recombines TRBV30 with TRBJ2-1; 10 bases are shared with TRBD2. The CDR3 is made up of 16 amino acids. With 3 bases clipped from V and 2 bases from J, the junction kept 7 bases outside the gene matches. Germline values: CDR1 GTSNPN, CDR2 SVGIG (reference sequence).

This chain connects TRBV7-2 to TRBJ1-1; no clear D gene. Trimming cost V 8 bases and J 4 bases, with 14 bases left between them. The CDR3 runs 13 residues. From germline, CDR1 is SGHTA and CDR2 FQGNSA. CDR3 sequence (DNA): TGTGCCAGCTCCCGCGGGATGATCACTGAAGCTTTCTTT. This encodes CASSRGMITEAFF. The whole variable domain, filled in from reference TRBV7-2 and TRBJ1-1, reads GAGVSQSPSNKVTEKGKDVELRCDPISGHTALYWYRQSLGQGLEFLIYFQGNSAPDKSGLPSDRFSAERTGGSVSTLTIQRTQQEDSAVYLCASSRGMITEAFFGQGTRLTVV.

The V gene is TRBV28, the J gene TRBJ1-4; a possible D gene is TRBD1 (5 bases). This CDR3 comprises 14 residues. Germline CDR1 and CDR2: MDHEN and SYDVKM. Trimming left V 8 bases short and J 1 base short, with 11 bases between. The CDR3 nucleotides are TGTGCCAGCCACCTGGGGGGAACTAATGAAAAACTGTTTTTT. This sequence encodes CASHLGGTNEKLFF.

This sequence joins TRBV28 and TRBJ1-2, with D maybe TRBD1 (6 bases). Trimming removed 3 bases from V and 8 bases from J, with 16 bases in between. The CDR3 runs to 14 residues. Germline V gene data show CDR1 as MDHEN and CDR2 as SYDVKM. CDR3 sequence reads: CASSLHGRGFGYTF. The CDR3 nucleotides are TGTGCCAGCAGTTTGCATGGCAGGGGTTTCGGCTACACCTTC.

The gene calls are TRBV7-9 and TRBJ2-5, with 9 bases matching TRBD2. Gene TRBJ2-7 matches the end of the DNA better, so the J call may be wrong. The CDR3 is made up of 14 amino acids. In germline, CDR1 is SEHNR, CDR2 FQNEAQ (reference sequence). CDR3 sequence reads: CASSFSGGSYEQYF. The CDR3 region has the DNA TGTGCCAGCAGCTTTAGCGGGGGATCCTACGAGCAGTACTTC.

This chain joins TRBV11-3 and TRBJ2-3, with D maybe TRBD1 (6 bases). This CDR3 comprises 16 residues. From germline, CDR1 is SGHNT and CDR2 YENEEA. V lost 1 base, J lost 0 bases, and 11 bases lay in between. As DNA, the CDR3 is TGTGCCAGCAGCTTAGTTTCAGGGGCTAGCACAGATACGCAGTATTTT. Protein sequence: CASSLVSGASTDTQYF.

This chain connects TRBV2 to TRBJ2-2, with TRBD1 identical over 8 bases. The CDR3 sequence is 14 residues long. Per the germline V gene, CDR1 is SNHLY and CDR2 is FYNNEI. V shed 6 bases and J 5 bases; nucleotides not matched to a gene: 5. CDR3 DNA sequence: TGTGCCAGCAGAAGGCAGGGGGCGACCGGGGAGCTGTTTTTT. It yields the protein CASRRQGATGELFF. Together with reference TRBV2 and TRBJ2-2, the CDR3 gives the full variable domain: EPEVTQTPSHQVTQMGQEVILRCVPISNHLYFYWYRQILGQKVEFLVSFYNNEISEKSEIFDDQFSVERPDGSNFTLKIRSTKLEDSAMYFCASRRQGATGELFFGEGSRLTVL.

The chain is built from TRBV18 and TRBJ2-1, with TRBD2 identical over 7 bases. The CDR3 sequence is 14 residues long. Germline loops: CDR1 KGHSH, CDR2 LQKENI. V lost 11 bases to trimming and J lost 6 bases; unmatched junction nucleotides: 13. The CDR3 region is CASSGAWDRNEQFF. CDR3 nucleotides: TGTGCCTCGAGCGGGGCTTGGGATCGCAATGAGCAGTTCTTC.

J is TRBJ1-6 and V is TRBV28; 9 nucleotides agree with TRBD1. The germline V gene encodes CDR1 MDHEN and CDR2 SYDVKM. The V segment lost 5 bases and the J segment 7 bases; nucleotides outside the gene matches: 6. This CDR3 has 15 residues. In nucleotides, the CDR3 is TGTGCCAGCAGTGGGGACAGGGTAGGGAATTCACCCCTCCACTTT. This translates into CASSGDRVGNSPLHF.

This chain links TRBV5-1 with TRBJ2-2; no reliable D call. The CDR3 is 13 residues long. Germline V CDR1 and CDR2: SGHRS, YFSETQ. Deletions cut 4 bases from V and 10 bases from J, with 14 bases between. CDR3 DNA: TGCGCCAGCAGCCCTCGGCTGGGCGAGGAGCTGTTTTTT. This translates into CASSPRLGEELFF.

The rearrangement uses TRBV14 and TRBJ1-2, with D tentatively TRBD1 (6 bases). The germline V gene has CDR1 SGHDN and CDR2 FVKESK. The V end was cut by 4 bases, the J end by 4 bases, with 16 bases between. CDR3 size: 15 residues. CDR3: CASSPQGTVSYGYTF. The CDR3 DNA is TGTGCCAGCAGCCCCCAGGGGACGGTCTCCTATGGCTACACCTTC.

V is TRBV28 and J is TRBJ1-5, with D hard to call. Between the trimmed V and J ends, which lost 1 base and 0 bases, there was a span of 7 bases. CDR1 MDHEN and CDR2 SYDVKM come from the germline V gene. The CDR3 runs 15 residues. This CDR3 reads CASSLSGYSNQPQHF. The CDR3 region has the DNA TGTGCCAGCAGTTTATCGGGGTATAGCAATCAGCCCCAGCATTTT. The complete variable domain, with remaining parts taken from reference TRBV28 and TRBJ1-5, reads DVKVTQSSRYLVKRTGEKVFLECVQDMDHENMFWYRQDPGLGLRLIYFSYDVKMKEKGDIPEGYSVSREKKERFSLILESASTNQTSMYLCASSLSGYSNQPQHFGDGTRLSIL.

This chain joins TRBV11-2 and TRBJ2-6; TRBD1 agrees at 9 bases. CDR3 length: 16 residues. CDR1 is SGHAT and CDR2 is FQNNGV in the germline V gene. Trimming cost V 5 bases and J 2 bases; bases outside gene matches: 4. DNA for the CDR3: TGTGCCAGCAGCGTTACAGGGGGCGCTGGGGCCAACGTCCTGACTTTC. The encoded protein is CASSVTGGAGANVLTF.

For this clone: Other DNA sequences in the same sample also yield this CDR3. The DNA of the CDR3 is TGTGCCAGCAGCCCAGGACTAGCGGGCGCCTACGAGCAGTACTTC. As protein: CASSPGLAGAYEQYF. V is TRBV27 and J is TRBJ2-7; 11 bases map to TRBD2. Germline values: CDR1 MNHEY, CDR2 SMNVEV (reference sequence). The CDR3 has 15 amino acids. The trim removed 6 bases at V and 2 bases at J, leaving 6 bases unmatched.

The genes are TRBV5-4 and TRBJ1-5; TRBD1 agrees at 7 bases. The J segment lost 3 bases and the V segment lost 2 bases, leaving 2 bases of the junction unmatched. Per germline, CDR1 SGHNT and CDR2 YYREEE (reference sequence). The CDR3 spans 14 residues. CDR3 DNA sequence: TGTGCCAGCAGCTTACAGGGGCCCAATCAGCCCCAGCATTTT. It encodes CASSLQGPNQPQHF. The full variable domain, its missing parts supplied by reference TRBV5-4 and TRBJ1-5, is ETGVTQSPTHLIKTRGQQVTLRCSSQSGHNTVSWYQQALGQGPQFIFQYYREEENGRGNFPPRFSGLQFPNYSSELNVNALELDDSALYLCASSLQGPNQPQHFGDGTRLSIL.

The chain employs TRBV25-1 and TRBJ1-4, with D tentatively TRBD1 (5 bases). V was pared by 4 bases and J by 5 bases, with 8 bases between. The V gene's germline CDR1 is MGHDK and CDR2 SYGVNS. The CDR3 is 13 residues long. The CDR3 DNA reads TGTGCCAGCAGTGGTTGGGGCAATGAAAAACTGTTTTTT. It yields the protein CASSGWGNEKLFF.